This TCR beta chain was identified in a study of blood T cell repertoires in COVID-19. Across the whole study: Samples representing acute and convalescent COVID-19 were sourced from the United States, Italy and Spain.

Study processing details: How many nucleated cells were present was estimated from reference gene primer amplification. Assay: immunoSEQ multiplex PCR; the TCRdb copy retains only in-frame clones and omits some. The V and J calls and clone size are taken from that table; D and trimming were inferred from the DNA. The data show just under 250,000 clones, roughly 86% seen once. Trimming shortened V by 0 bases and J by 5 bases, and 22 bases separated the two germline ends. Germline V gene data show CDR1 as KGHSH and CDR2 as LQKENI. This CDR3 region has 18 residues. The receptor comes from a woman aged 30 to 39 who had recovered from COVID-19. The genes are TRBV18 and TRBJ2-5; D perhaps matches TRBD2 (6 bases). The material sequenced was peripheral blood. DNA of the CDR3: TGTGCCAGCTCACCACCTAGCGGAGACGCGGGAAAGAGGGAGACCCAGTACTTC. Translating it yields CASSPPSGDAGKRETQYF.